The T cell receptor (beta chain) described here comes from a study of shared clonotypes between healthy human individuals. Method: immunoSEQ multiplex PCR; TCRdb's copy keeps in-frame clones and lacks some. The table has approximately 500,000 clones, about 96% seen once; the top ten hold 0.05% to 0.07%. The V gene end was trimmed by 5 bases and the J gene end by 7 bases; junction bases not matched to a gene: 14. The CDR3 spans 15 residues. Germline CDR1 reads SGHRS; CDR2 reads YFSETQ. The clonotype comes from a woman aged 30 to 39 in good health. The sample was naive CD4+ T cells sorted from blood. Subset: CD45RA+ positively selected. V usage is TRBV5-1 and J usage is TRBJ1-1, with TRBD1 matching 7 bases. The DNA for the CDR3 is TGCGCCAGCAGTTCCGTATCAGGGGGTGTTGATGAAGCTTTCTTT. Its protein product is CASSSVSGGVDEAFF.